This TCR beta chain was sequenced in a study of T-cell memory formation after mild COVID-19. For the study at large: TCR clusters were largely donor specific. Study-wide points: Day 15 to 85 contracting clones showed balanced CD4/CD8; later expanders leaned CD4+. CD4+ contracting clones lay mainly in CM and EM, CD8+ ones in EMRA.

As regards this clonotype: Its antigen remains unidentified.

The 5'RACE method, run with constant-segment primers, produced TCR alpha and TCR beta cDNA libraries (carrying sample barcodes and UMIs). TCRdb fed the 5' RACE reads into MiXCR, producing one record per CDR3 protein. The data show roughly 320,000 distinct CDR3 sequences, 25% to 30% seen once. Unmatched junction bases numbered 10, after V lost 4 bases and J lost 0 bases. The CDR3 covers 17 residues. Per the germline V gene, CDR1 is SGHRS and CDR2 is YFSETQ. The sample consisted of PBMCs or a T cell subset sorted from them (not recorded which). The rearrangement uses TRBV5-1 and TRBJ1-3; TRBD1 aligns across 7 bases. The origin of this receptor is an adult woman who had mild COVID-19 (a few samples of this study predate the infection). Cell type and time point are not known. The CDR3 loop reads CASSPRPTGNSGNTIYF. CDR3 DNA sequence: TGCGCCAGCAGCCCCCGCCCGACAGGGAACTCTGGAAACACCATATATTTT.